Here is one TCR beta chain with its context. Its target antigen remains unknown. Per-nucleotide qualities are absent, and no much larger clonotype sits a single base away. The collaborating institutions used their own protocols to collect whole blood in K2EDTA tubes. For TCRbeta analysis, collaborator samples were shipped as frozen whole blood, as isolated PBMCs, or as DNA extracted from either sample type. The source of the sample is a study of blood T cell repertoires in COVID-19 (dated by TCRdb to 2020 to 2021). As for the study more broadly: Collaborator samples came from the United States, Italy and Spain and covered acute and convalescent phases of COVID-19. The material from the prospective study consisted of cDNA or gDNA derived from T cells, B-cell-depleted T cells, or PBMCs. Deeply sampled blood TCRbeta repertoires from subjects exposed to, actively infected with, or recovered from COVID-19 were included in the dataset. The repertoires were made available in a free public database intended to serve as a resource for research on the immune response to SARS-CoV-2. The samples were drawn from two sources: the first 160 participants of the ongoing ImmuneRACE study, and 1,000 to 1,500 subjects contributed by 6 global collaborators. The sample metadata nearly always contained a de-identified subject ID, COVID-19 status, age in years and sex. Where available, HLA class I and class II types were obtained from metadata supplied by the sample provider rather than from assay-based typing. Overall study results and their limits: How much clinical and demographic metadata was included differed by source and by participant, and the metadata was provided uncurated.

TCRbeta CDR3 regions were amplified from genomic DNA by means of the immunoSEQ Assay, a bias-controlled multiplex PCR. On the study's bioinformatics: Within the assay, amplification of reference gene primers was used to estimate how many nucleated cells each sample contained. To quantify the absolute abundance of each unique TCRbeta CDR3 rearrangement, sequence reads were collapsed and filtered. For each sample, productive Simpson clonality was calculated as the square root of Simpson's diversity index across productive rearrangements. This immuneACCESS table, as held by TCRdb, lists in-frame sequences with V and J called but not all clones. Of the missing ones, under half trace to an unresolved V gene in checked studies; the others have no known cause. That table gives V, J and clone size, and the DNA gave D and trimming. The sample yields just over 75,000 clones; approximately 80% were counted once. The ten top clones hold over 5.5% of the sample.

Including the terminal cysteine and phenylalanine, the CDR3 comprises 15 residues. Solely the CDR3 DNA is kept, with 45 bases framed from the first base. The CDR1 and CDR2 encoded by the germline V gene are LGHNT and FRNRAP. V ends up 0 bases short and J 6 bases short, with an unmatched junction base count of 8. The chain employs TRBV12-5 and TRBJ2-7, and 7 junction bases match TRBD1. This clonotype originated in a man aged 60-69 years with active or convalescent COVID-19. The sequenced sample was peripheral blood. The CDR3 region: CASGLVQGIPREQYF. The DNA sequence follows: TGTGCTAGTGGTTTGGTACAGGGGATCCCTCGCGAGCAGTACTTC.